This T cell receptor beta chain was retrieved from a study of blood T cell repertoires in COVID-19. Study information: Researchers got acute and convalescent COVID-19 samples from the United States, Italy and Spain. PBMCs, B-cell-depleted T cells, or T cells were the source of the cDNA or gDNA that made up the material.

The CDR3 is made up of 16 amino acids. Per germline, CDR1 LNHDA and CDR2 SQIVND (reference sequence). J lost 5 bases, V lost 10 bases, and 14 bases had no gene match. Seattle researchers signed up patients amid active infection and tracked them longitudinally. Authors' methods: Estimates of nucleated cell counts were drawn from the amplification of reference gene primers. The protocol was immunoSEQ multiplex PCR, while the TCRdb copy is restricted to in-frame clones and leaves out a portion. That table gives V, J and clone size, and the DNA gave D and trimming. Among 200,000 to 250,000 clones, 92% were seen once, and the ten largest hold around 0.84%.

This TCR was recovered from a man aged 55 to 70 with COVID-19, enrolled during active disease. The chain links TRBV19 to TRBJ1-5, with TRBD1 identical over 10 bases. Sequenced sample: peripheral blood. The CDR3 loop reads CATNPGQGYGDQPQHF. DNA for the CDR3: TGTGCCACTAACCCGGGACAGGGGTATGGAGATCAGCCCCAGCATTTT. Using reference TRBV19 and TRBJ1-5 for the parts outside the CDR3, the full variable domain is DGGITQSPKYLFRKEGQNVTLSCEQNLNHDAMYWYRQDPGQGLRLIYYSQIVNDFQKGDIAEGYSVSREKKESFPLTVTSAQKNPTAFYLCATNPGQGYGDQPQHFGDGTRLSIL.